Shown below are 32 T cell receptor beta chains from a single sample sequenced in a study of T cells in Graves' hyperthyroidism and ophthalmopathy. Researchers amplified the TCR beta CDR3 regions from RNA transcripts. Using the HTBI primer set, a first-round RT-PCR was run on the TCR CDR3. TCRdb independently ran MiXCR on the multiplex PCR reads; one entry per CDR3 protein. The table shows 220,000 or so distinct CDR3 sequences, with about a sixth occurring only once. The specimen sequenced was blood. The receptor source for this set is a young woman with Graves' ophthalmopathy.

J is TRBJ1-1 and V is TRBV28; 7 bases are a match to TRBD1. CDR1 is MDHEN and CDR2 is SYDVKM in the germline V gene. The CDR3 consists of 15 residues. V gave up 5 bases and J gave up 4 bases; unmatched junction bases: 10. Written as DNA, the CDR3 is TGTGCCAGCAGTCGACCCCGGAGGGGGCCCACTGAAGCTTTCTTT. It translates to CASSRPRRGPTEAFF. Complete variable domain (other parts from reference TRBV28 and TRBJ1-1): DVKVTQSSRYLVKRTGEKVFLECVQDMDHENMFWYRQDPGLGLRLIYFSYDVKMKEKGDIPEGYSVSREKKERFSLILESASTNQTSMYLCASSRPRRGPTEAFFGQGTRLTVV.

In this sample, this clonotype turned up many times. The V call is TRBV6-2 or TRBV6-3, the J call TRBJ2-6; D possibly corresponds to TRBD1 (6 bases). Between the trimmed V and J ends, which lost 5 bases and 0 bases, there was a span of 14 bases. The CDR3 has 17 amino acids. Germline V gene data show CDR1 as MNHEY and CDR2 as SVGEGT. The CDR3 loop is CASSPPGHDSGANVLTF. CDR3 coding DNA: TGTGCCAGCAGTCCCCCGGGACACGACTCTGGGGCCAACGTCCTGACTTTC.

This clonotype was detected once. The gene calls are TRBV9 and TRBJ2-7; TRBD1 matches at 8 bases. Germline V gene sequence: CDR1 SGDLS, CDR2 YYNGEE. This CDR3 is built from 15 residues. With V trimmed by 2 bases and J by 3 bases, 7 bases remained unmatched. The chain's CDR3 is CASSVGQGAIYEQYF. DNA for the CDR3: TGTGCCAGCAGCGTCGGACAGGGAGCCATCTACGAGCAGTACTTC.

This clonotype was counted ten times or more. CDR3 region: CASRKDQVGGKYNEQFF. The CDR3 region has the DNA TGTGCCAGCAGAAAAGACCAGGTGGGCGGGAAATACAATGAGCAGTTCTTC. V and J are TRBV11-2 and TRBJ2-1, with a weak D call TRBD2 (6 bases). This CDR3 region has 17 residues. V was trimmed by 6 bases and J by 4 bases, leaving 22 bases between them. Germline V CDR1 and CDR2: SGHAT, FQNNGV.

This clonotype was detected ten times or more. The CDR3 is CASSLVPAGELEQYF. The CDR3 nucleotides read TGTGCCAGCAGCTTAGTCCCAGCGGGAGAGCTCGAGCAGTACTTC. The chain combines TRBV7-2 with TRBJ2-7, with TRBD2 identical over 8 bases. There are 15 residues in the CDR3. Germline loops: CDR1 SGHTA, CDR2 FQGNSA. V was clipped by 1 base and J by 6 bases; unmatched bases: 8.

This clonotype has at least ten counts. This rearrangement joins TRBV3-1 to TRBJ1-6, with TRBD1 as a possible D gene (6 bases). V was clipped by 6 bases and J by 9 bases, with 15 bases between them. This CDR3 has 14 amino acids. The V gene's germline CDR1 is LGHDT and CDR2 YNNKEL (reference sequence). CDR3 sequence (DNA): TGTGCCAGCAGGGGGACATCGAGCGGTTCACCCCTCCACTTT. Its translation is CASRGTSSGSPLHF.

This clonotype has at least ten counts. This chain uses TRBV6-1 with TRBJ2-1; 7 nucleotides line up with TRBD2. V trimming: 6 bases; J trimming: 1 base; junction bases outside the gene matches: 6. The CDR3 consists of 15 residues. Germline values: CDR1 MNHNS, CDR2 SASEGT. CDR3 nucleotide sequence: TGTGCCAGCAGCCTTAGCGGGTTATCCTACAATGAGCAGTTCTTC. As protein: CASSLSGLSYNEQFF.

This clonotype was detected ten times or more. J is TRBJ1-1 and V is TRBV10-1; D may be TRBD1 (5 bases). Germline loops: CDR1 WNHNN, CDR2 SYGVQD (reference sequence). There are 13 residues in the CDR3. V dropped 6 bases and J dropped 0 bases, with 8 bases sitting between them. CDR3 in amino acids: CASSREVNTEAFF. For the CDR3, the DNA is TGCGCCAGCAGCAGGGAAGTGAACACTGAAGCTTTCTTT.

This clonotype was observed many times. The rearrangement uses TRBV2 and TRBJ1-5; 7 nucleotides match TRBD1. This CDR3 has 15 amino acids. V shed 2 bases and J 2 bases; nucleotides not matched to a gene: 3. Per germline, CDR1 SNHLY and CDR2 FYNNEI. CDR3 sequence (DNA): TGTGCCAGCAGTGAATCAACAGGGGGCAATCAGCCCCAGCATTTT. Protein sequence: CASSESTGGNQPQHF.

This clonotype was observed many times. This chain's CDR3 is CAWSVSGGATDTQYF. In DNA form, the CDR3 reads TGTGCCTGGAGTGTAAGCGGGGGGGCGACAGATACGCAGTATTTT. J is TRBJ2-3 and V is TRBV30; TRBD2 aligns across 10 bases. Germline-derived CDR1 and CDR2 are GTSNPN and SVGIG (reference sequence). The CDR3 sequence is 15 residues long. Trimming cost V 0 bases and J 3 bases; bases outside gene matches: 3.

J is TRBJ1-5 and V is TRBV6-2 or TRBV6-3; perhaps TRBD1 as D (5 bases). The CDR3 extends over 15 amino acids. Trimming took off 1 base at V and 0 bases at J, with 7 bases between the two ends. CDR1 and CDR2 (germline): MNHEY, SVGEGT. The CDR3 spells CASSYLQVSNQPQHF. In nucleotides, the CDR3 is TGTGCCAGCAGTTACTTACAGGTTAGCAATCAGCCCCAGCATTTT.

Comment on this clonotype: It may be a read error: a sequence one base away is much more abundant. The V call is TRBV28, the J call TRBJ2-2; D unresolved. This CDR3 region has 17 residues. The germline V and J ends were trimmed by 6 bases and 4 bases, with 21 bases remaining between them. The germline V gene encodes CDR1 MDHEN and CDR2 SYDVKM. CDR3 DNA sequence: TGTGCCAGCAGCCTTTTCGAGACCCTCTCATCCACCGGGGAGCTGTTTTTT. It is translated as CASSLFETLSSTGELFF. The whole variable domain, remainder taken from reference TRBV28 and TRBJ2-2, is DVKVTQSSRYLVKRTGEKVFLECVQDMDHENMFWYRQDPGLGLRLIYFSYDVKMKEKGDIPEGYSVSREKKERFSLILESASTNQTSMYLCASSLFETLSSTGELFFGEGSRLTVL.

This clonotype was detected ten times or more. The chain joins TRBV6-1 to TRBJ1-5, with 9 nucleotides matching TRBD1. There are 16 residues in the CDR3. After removal of 5 bases from V and 2 bases from J, the junction contained 7 bases not matched to a gene. The germline V gene has CDR1 MNHNS and CDR2 SASEGT. CDR3 sequence reads: CASSRLTGGGNQPQHF. CDR3 DNA sequence: TGTGCCAGCAGTCGATTGACAGGGGGGGGCAATCAGCCCCAGCATTTT.

This clonotype was counted only a few times. The V gene is TRBV25-1, the J gene TRBJ1-2, with 7 positions matching TRBD1. The CDR3 has 13 residues. In germline, CDR1 is MGHDK, CDR2 SYGVNS. V was pared by 5 bases and J by 7 bases, with 7 bases of the junction left unmatched. In nucleotides, the CDR3 is TGTGCCAGCAGTAACCTAGGGGGCGCTGGCTACACCTTC. As protein: CASSNLGGAGYTF.

This clonotype was observed many times. This sequence joins TRBV7-9 and TRBJ1-2; 7 positions agree with TRBD1. With V trimmed by 5 bases and J by 5 bases, 8 bases remained unmatched. CDR3 size: 14 residues. Germline values: CDR1 SEHNR, CDR2 FQNEAQ (reference sequence). This chain's CDR3 is CASSPGQILYGYTF. As DNA, the CDR3 is TGTGCCAGCAGCCCGGGACAGATCTTATATGGCTACACCTTC.

There are many counts of this clonotype. V usage is TRBV28 and J usage is TRBJ1-4; D is ambiguous. Germline V gene sequence: CDR1 MDHEN, CDR2 SYDVKM. V was cut by 2 bases and J by 0 bases, with 4 bases left in between. The CDR3 has 14 residues. CDR3 region: CASSLAATNEKLFF. The CDR3 coding sequence is TGTGCCAGCAGTTTAGCTGCAACTAATGAAAAACTGTTTTTT.

At least ten counts were recorded for this clonotype. This sequence joins TRBV5-1 and TRBJ1-4; D unresolved. Trimming took 4 bases from V and 7 from J, leaving 14 bases between them. The germline V gene encodes CDR1 SGHRS and CDR2 YFSETQ. This CDR3 is built from 14 residues. The DNA of the CDR3 is TGCGCCAGCAGCCTCGACCCCGGTGGTGAAAAACTGTTTTTT. This codes for CASSLDPGGEKLFF.

This clonotype was found many times. J is TRBJ2-7 and V is TRBV27, with 9 bases lining up with TRBD1. V lost 1 base to trimming and J lost 6 bases; unmatched junction nucleotides: 13. This CDR3 is built from 17 residues. The germline V gene has CDR1 MNHEY and CDR2 SMNVEV (reference sequence). CDR3 sequence reads: CASSLLGTGIGFGEQYF. Here the CDR3 DNA reads TGTGCCAGCAGTTTATTGGGGACAGGGATCGGGTTCGGCGAGCAGTACTTC.

A remark on this clonotype: This may be a read error: a much more frequent sequence differs by one nucleotide. The chain couples TRBV12-5 to TRBJ1-3; D is possibly TRBD1 (5 bases). This CDR3 comprises 15 residues. Germline-derived CDR1 and CDR2 are LGHNT and FRNRAP. The CDR3 sequence is CASGLRGLSGSTIYF. As DNA, the CDR3 is TGTGCTAGTGGTTTGAGGGGACTCTCTGGAAGCACCATATATTTT.

This clonotype was observed at least ten times. The CDR3 sequence is CASSVQGNEQFF. CDR3 nucleotide sequence: TGTGCCAGCAGTGTACAGGGTAATGAGCAGTTCTTC. The chain links TRBV2 to TRBJ2-1; D might be TRBD1 (6 bases). The CDR3 consists of 12 residues. V was pared by 4 bases and J by 7 bases, with 8 bases between. CDR1 SNHLY and CDR2 FYNNEI come from the germline V gene. The full variable domain, its missing parts supplied by reference TRBV2 and TRBJ2-1, is EPEVTQTPSHQVTQMGQEVILRCVPISNHLYFYWYRQILGQKVEFLVSFYNNEISEKSEIFDDQFSVERPDGSNFTLKIRSTKLEDSAMYFCASSVQGNEQFFGPGTRLTVL.

V gene TRBV6-2 or TRBV6-3 combines with J gene TRBJ2-7; D not resolved. V was shortened by 6 bases and J by 5 bases, with 14 bases between the two germline ends. The CDR3 is made up of 13 amino acids. CDR1 MNHEY and CDR2 SVGEGT come from the germline V gene. The CDR3 sequence: CASSRQPSNEQYF. The CDR3 bases are TGTGCCAGCAGCCGCCAGCCTTCTAACGAGCAGTACTTC.

Written as DNA, the CDR3 is TGTGCCAGCAGCTCGTGGACTAGCGGGGGGAATGAGCAGTTCTTC. Translated: CASSSWTSGGNEQFF. The J gene is TRBJ2-1, the V gene TRBV7-9, with 14 bases aligning to TRBD2. The CDR3 sequence is 15 residues long. CDR1 is SEHNR and CDR2 is FQNEAQ in the germline V gene (reference sequence). Trimming removed 4 bases from V and 7 bases from J; junction bases left unmatched: 3.

On this clonotype: A much larger clone sits a single nucleotide away, making a read error possible. This chain uses TRBV15 with TRBJ2-1; the D gene is possibly TRBD2 (5 bases). The CDR3 contains 16 residues. CDR1 LNHNV and CDR2 YYDKDF come from the germline V gene (reference sequence). CDR3 sequence: CATSSRGIFSCNEQFF. The CDR3 DNA reads as TGTGCCACCAGCAGCCGAGGGATTTTCTCCTGCAATGAGCAGTTCTTC.

V gene TRBV6-1 combines with J gene TRBJ2-5; TRBD1 matches 7 bases. Germline assignment: CDR1 MNHNS and CDR2 SASEGT. This CDR3 contains 15 residues. V shed 6 bases, J shed 2 bases, and the junction held 9 bases outside the gene matches. This CDR3 is CASSGGSTGQETQYF. The DNA for the CDR3 is TGTGCCAGCAGCGGAGGCTCGACAGGGCAAGAGACCCAGTACTTC.

This clonotype was picked up many times. The chain links TRBV30 to TRBJ1-6, with D possibly TRBD1 on 6 matching bases. Trimming shortened V by 0 bases and J by 7 bases, and 10 bases separated the two germline ends. This CDR3 is built from 14 residues. From germline, CDR1 is GTSNPN and CDR2 SVGIG (reference sequence). The CDR3 DNA follows: TGTGCCTGGAGTGTAAAGGGGGGGAATTCACCCCTCCACTTT. It translates to CAWSVKGGNSPLHF.

This clonotype was seen repeatedly, ten times or more. CDR3 protein: CAWSPETGVRPQHF. The DNA of the CDR3 is TGTGCCTGGAGTCCGGAGACAGGGGTTCGGCCCCAGCATTTT. The chain couples TRBV30 to TRBJ1-5, with 8 bases identical to TRBD1. Germline lookup yields CDR1 GTSNPN and CDR2 SVGIG (reference sequence). The CDR3 sequence is 14 residues long. The junction had 9 bases not matched to a gene; V was cut back by 2 bases and J by 9 bases.

In its sample, this clonotype was seen many times. The chain recombines TRBV6-2 or TRBV6-3 with TRBJ2-7, with 10 positions matching TRBD1. The CDR3 has 15 residues. Germline V gene lookup returns CDR1 MNHEY and CDR2 SVGEGT. Losses at the gene ends were 0 bases for V and 3 bases for J; bases not matched to a gene: 2. Written as DNA, the CDR3 is TGTGCCAGCAGTTACTCGAGGGACAGGGGCTACGAGCAGTACTTC. Translating gives CASSYSRDRGYEQYF.

The sample holds a few counts of this clonotype. V gene TRBV27 combines with J gene TRBJ1-2, with 7 bases that match TRBD1. CDR3 size: 15 residues. The junction had 12 bases not matched to a gene; V was cut back by 6 bases and J by 5 bases. CDR1 and CDR2 from the germline V gene are MNHEY and SMNVEV (reference sequence). CDR3 protein: CASRYYDGTEYGYTF. The CDR3 bases are TGTGCCAGCAGGTATTATGACGGGACAGAATATGGCTACACCTTC.

The sample holds many counts of this clonotype. V usage is TRBV10-3 and J usage is TRBJ1-1; 9 nucleotides agree with TRBD1. J gave up 6 bases and V 2 bases, and 10 bases lay outside the gene matches. The CDR3 contains 16 residues. Germline values: CDR1 ENHRY, CDR2 SYGVKD. CDR3 region: CAISESKRTGEPEAFF. The CDR3 DNA reads TGTGCCATCAGTGAGAGTAAGAGGACAGGGGAGCCTGAAGCTTTCTTT.

In the case of this clonotype: This sequence may be a read error, since a much larger clone differs from it by one base. The CDR3 DNA reads as TGCGCCAGCCGCCTTAACGTAGAGACCCAGTACTTC. Encoded protein: CASRLNVETQYF. This sequence joins TRBV5-1 and TRBJ2-5; D unresolved. Germline assignment: CDR1 SGHRS and CDR2 YFSETQ. V lost 7 bases to trimming and J lost 4 bases, with 11 bases between them. The CDR3 runs 12 residues.

This clonotype was recorded many times. The CDR3 DNA is TGCGCCAGCAGCAACCCGACAGGAACAGATACGCAGTATTTT. Its translation: CASSNPTGTDTQYF. The chain is built from TRBV5-1 and TRBJ2-3, with D possibly being TRBD1 (6 bases). With 4 bases removed from V and 3 bases from J, the gap between germline ends came to 12 bases. Germline V lookup: CDR1 SGHRS, CDR2 YFSETQ. There are 14 residues in the CDR3.

Only a few counts were recorded for this clonotype. The genes are TRBV7-9 and TRBJ1-2, with unresolved D. Per germline, CDR1 SEHNR and CDR2 FQNEAQ (reference sequence). V was pared by 6 bases and J by 2 bases, with 13 bases between. The CDR3 extends over 14 amino acids. The CDR3 is CASSSQKKNYGYTF. As DNA, the CDR3 is TGTGCCAGCAGTTCTCAGAAAAAAAACTATGGCTACACCTTC.